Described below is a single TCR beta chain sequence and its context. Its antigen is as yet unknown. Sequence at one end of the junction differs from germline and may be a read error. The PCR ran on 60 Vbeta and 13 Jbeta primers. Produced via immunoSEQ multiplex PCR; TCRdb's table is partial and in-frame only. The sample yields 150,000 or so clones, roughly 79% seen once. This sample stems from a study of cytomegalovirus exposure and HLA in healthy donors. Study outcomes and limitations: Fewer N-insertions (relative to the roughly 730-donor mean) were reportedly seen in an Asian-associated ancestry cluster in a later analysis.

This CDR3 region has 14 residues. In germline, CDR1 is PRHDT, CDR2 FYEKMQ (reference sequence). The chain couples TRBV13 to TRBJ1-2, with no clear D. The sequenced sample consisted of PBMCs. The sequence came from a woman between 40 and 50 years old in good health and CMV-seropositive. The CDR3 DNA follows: TGTGCCAGCAACTTAGGAACATCTAACTATGGCTACACCTTC. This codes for CASNLGTSNYGYTF.